This TCR beta chain was captured in a study of blood T cells in healthy people across ages. This clonotype was detected only a few times. What it binds is not known. General study findings and limits: Unknown CMV status may confound age-related changes in expanded clones. Per-million-T-cell TCR beta diversity fell roughly linearly with age.

Germline-derived CDR1 and CDR2 are SGHAT and FQNNGV. The CDR3 totals 17 residues. The V and J ends lost 5 bases and 2 bases, in that order; junction bases with no gene match: 13. It was with a sample-barcoded 5' primer and a J-beta primer mix that a second PCR of roughly 7 to 12 cycles was run. Unique molecular identifiers of 12 random nucleotides labeled each cDNA. TCRdb passed the 5' RACE reads through MiXCR, listing each CDR3 protein once. The data show roughly 1,500,000 distinct CDR3 sequences, with approximately 40% seen just once and approximately 7.9% held by the top ten. What was sequenced was blood. The chain is built from TRBV11-2 and TRBJ2-7; 9 nucleotides align to TRBD1. The clonotype comes from a woman in her late teens or twenties in good health. The CDR3 nucleotides read TGTGCCAGCAGCCCCTCCTGGACAGGGGATTGGACCTACGAGCAGTACTTC. Encoded protein: CASSPSWTGDWTYEQYF.